This T cell receptor (beta chain) was observed in a study of blood T cell repertoires in COVID-19. Study-wide context: Both acute and convalescent COVID-19 samples were obtained from the United States, Italy and Spain. The cDNA or gDNA used as material had been derived from T cells, B-cell-depleted T cells, or PBMCs.

The CDR3 loop spans 14 amino acids. The germline V and J ends were trimmed by 3 bases and 4 bases, with 13 bases remaining between them. Germline V CDR1 and CDR2: KGHSH, LQKENI. Study processing details: Estimates of nucleated cell counts were drawn from the amplification of reference gene primers. TCRdb's copy holds only in-frame clones and misses some; the assay was immunoSEQ multiplex PCR. V and J calls and clone size are copied from that table; D and trimming were computed from the DNA. The table lists some 60,000 clones, 90% of them singletons, with roughly 1.2% in the top ten. Sequences were obtained from peripheral blood. This sequence was found in a man between 60 and 70 years old with acute or convalescent COVID-19. The genes are TRBV18 and TRBJ2-7, with D perhaps matching TRBD1 (5 bases). CDR3: CASSPTTASYEQYF. The CDR3 DNA reads as TGTGCCAGCTCACCTACGACAGCTAGTTACGAGCAGTACTTC.